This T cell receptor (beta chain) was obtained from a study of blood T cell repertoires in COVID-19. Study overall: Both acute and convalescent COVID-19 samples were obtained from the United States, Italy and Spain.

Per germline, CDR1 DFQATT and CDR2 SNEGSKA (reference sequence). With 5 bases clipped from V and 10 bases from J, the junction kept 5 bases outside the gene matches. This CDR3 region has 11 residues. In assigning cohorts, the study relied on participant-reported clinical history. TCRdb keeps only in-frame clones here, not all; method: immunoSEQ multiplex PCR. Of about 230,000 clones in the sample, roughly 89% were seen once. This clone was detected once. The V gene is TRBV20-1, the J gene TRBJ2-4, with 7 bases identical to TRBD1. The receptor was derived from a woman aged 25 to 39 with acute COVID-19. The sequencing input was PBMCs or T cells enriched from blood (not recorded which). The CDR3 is CSAGTERIQYF. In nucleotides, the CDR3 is TGCAGTGCTGGGACAGAGAGAATTCAGTACTTC.